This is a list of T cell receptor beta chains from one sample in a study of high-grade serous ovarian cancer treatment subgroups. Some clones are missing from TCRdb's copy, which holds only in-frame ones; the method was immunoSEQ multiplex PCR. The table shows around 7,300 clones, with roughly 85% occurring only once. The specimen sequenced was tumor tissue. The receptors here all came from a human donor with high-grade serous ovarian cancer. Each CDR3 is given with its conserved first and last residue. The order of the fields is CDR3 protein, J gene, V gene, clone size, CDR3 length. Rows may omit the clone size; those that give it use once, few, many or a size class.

CATSPDSANQPQHF,TRBJ1-5,TRBV15,few,14
CAGQTEQGGSPLHF,TRBJ1-6,TRBV2,few,14
CASSAGFEAFF,TRBJ1-1,TRBV5-1,.,11
CASSKEFNEQFF,TRBJ2-1,TRBV6-6,.,12
CASSLPRQGGVGKLFF,TRBJ1-4,TRBV5-5,.,16
CASSLVAGNEQFF,TRBJ2-1,TRBV5-6,.,13
CASSPGGNQETQYF,TRBJ2-5,TRBV9,.,14
CSVRGGTGELFF,TRBJ2-2,TRBV29-1,.,12
CASRASSQTTAGGNEKLFF,TRBJ1-4,TRBV4-2,few,19
CASSFGADHEQYF,TRBJ2-7,TRBV7-3,once,13
CASTWGYEQFF,TRBJ2-1,TRBV19,.,11
CASSLEGGTLDTQYF,TRBJ2-3,TRBV5-1,.,15
CASKGQNYSNQPQHF,TRBJ1-5,TRBV27,medium-sized,15